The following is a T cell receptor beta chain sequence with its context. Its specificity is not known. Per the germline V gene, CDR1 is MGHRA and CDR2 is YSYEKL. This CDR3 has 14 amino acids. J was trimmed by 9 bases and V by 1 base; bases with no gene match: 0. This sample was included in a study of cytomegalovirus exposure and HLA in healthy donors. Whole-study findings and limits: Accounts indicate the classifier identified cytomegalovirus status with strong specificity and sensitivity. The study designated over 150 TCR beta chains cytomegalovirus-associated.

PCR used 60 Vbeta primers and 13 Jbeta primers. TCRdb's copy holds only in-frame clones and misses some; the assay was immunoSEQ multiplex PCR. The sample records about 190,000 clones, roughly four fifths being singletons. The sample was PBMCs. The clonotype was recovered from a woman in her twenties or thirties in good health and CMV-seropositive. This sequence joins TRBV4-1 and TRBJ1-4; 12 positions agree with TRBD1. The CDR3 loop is CASSQGDRGQKLFF. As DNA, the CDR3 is TGCGCCAGCAGCCAAGGGGACAGGGGGCAAAAACTGTTTTTT.